The next 5 T cell receptor beta chains were all read from a single sample in a study of blood T cells in healthy people across ages. Using a J-beta primer mix together with a sample-barcoded 5' primer, a second PCR was run for about 7 to 12 cycles. TCRdb recomputed calls from the 5' RACE reads with MiXCR, one row per CDR3 protein. The table shows hundreds of thousands of distinct CDR3 sequences, with approximately 44% occurring only once. The sequencing sample was made of blood. These receptors were taken from a man in his 60s in good health.

This clonotype was detected only a few times. This rearrangement joins TRBV27 to TRBJ1-2, with 8 bases matching TRBD1. The CDR3 extends over 14 amino acids. V trimming: 8 bases; J trimming: 7 bases; junction bases outside the gene matches: 12. Germline CDR1 reads MNHEY; CDR2 reads SMNVEV (reference sequence). The CDR3 protein is CASSITGGSSGYTF. The CDR3 region has the DNA TGTGCCAGCTCGATCACAGGGGGATCTTCTGGCTACACCTTC.

This chain uses TRBV27 with TRBJ1-1; tentative D call: TRBD1 (6 bases). Germline CDR1 MNHEY, CDR2 SMNVEV (reference sequence). V shed 5 bases and J shed 1 base, with 17 bases lying between them. The CDR3 sequence is 16 residues long. For the CDR3, the DNA is TGTGCCAGCAGTCCCCGGGGGCAGCTTGGGAACACTGAAGCTTTCTTT. It is translated as CASSPRGQLGNTEAFF.

The V call is TRBV7-9, the J call TRBJ2-2; D gene ambiguous. The CDR3 spans 13 residues. Germline CDR1 reads SEHNR; CDR2 reads FQNEAQ (reference sequence). Trimming shortened V by 2 bases and J by 7 bases, and 8 bases separated the two germline ends. The CDR3 protein is CASSLTAVGELFF. The DNA for the CDR3 is TGTGCCAGCAGCTTAACTGCGGTCGGGGAGCTGTTTTTT.

This clonotype was seen just once. The V gene is TRBV7-2, the J gene TRBJ1-2, with 9 bases matching TRBD1. The CDR3 extends over 16 amino acids. V lost 3 bases and J lost 7; bases outside the gene matches: 12. Germline CDR1 is SGHTA and CDR2 is FQGNSA. The CDR3 nucleotides are TGTGCCAGCAGCTTGTACCGGGACAGGGTAGTCTCTGGCTACACCTTC. This sequence encodes CASSLYRDRVVSGYTF.

The chain is built from TRBV5-1 and TRBJ2-1, with 9 bases lining up with TRBD1. The CDR3 is 16 residues long. Losses at the gene ends were 3 bases for V and 6 bases for J; bases not matched to a gene: 10. Per germline, CDR1 SGHRS and CDR2 YFSETQ. The CDR3 DNA is TGCGCCAGCAGCTCACGGACCGGGACAGGGAGCAATGAGCAGTTCTTC. Amino acid sequence: CASSSRTGTGSNEQFF.